What follows describes a single T cell receptor beta chain. This sample is part of a study of blood T cell repertoires in COVID-19. Overall study context: The United States, Italy and Spain supplied acute and convalescent COVID-19 samples. T cells, B-cell-depleted T cells, or PBMCs provided the cDNA or gDNA that served as material.

Per the original methods: Estimation of nucleated cell counts was performed using reference gene primer amplification. Assay used: immunoSEQ multiplex PCR; TCRdb lists only in-frame clones, some missing. Clonal size and the V and J genes are those of that table, whereas D and trimming came from the DNA. The table records some 200,000 clones, around 87% of them present only once. Germline assignment: CDR1 SGHAT and CDR2 FQNNGV. V was shortened by 2 bases and J by 0 bases, with 11 bases between the two germline ends. CDR3 length: 16 amino acids. Enrollment of patients from Seattle took place during active infection, with longitudinal follow-up.

The chain has TRBV11-2 and TRBJ2-4; D is uncertain. The sequenced material came from peripheral blood. The sequence derives from a woman aged 70-85 years with COVID-19, enrolled during active disease. CDR3 sequence: CASSLWAPLAKNIQYF. Written as DNA, the CDR3 is TGTGCCAGCAGCTTATGGGCTCCCCTAGCCAAAAACATTCAGTACTTC.